Listed below are T cell receptor beta chains from one sample, sequenced in a study of Ad26.COV2.S vaccination and SARS-CoV-2 variants. TCRdb's table, derived via immunoSEQ multiplex PCR, lists solely in-frame clones and lacks some. This table holds fewer than 400,000 clones, about 88% found once. The sequences come from peripheral blood, collected in a trial of Ad26.COV2.S vaccine versus placebo. The receptors come from a person aged 18 to 65 who received the Ad26.COV2.S COVID-19 vaccine or a placebo. Both conserved end residues are part of each CDR3. Fields, in order: clone size, D gene, J gene, V gene, CDR3 DNA, CDR3 protein. The D gene is left open where the match is weak. Some rows mark clone size as missing; the rest say once, few, many or name a class of expanded clone.

clone size: NA
D gene: TRBD2
J gene: TRBJ2-7
V gene: TRBV18
CDR3 DNA: TGTGCCAGCTCACCCTTAGGCGGGAGCGCCTACGAGCAGTACTTC
CDR3 protein: CASSPLGGSAYEQYF

clone size: NA
D gene: NA
J gene: TRBJ1-1
V gene: TRBV27
CDR3 DNA: TGTGCCAGCAGTTGGTGGAACGACACTGAAGCTTTCTTT
CDR3 protein: CASSWWNDTEAFF

clone size: NA
D gene: TRBD2
J gene: TRBJ2-7
V gene: TRBV7-2
CDR3 DNA: TGTGCCAGCAGCCCGACTAGCGGGAGTTCCTACGAGCAGTACTTC
CDR3 protein: CASSPTSGSSYEQYF

clone size: NA
D gene: TRBD2
J gene: TRBJ2-1
V gene: TRBV9
CDR3 DNA: TGTGCCAGCAGCGTAGGTAGCGGGAGCTACAATGAGCAGTTCTTC
CDR3 protein: CASSVGSGSYNEQFF

clone size: NA
D gene: NA
J gene: TRBJ1-6
V gene: TRBV5-6
CDR3 DNA: TGTGCCAGCAGCCGGGCCCAAAGGGATTCACCCCTCCACTTT
CDR3 protein: CASSRAQRDSPLHF

clone size: NA
D gene: NA
J gene: TRBJ1-2
V gene: TRBV6-5
CDR3 DNA: TGTGCCAGCAGTTTGTACAGGGCTCACTATGGCTACACCTTC
CDR3 protein: CASSLYRAHYGYTF

clone size: NA
D gene: TRBD2
J gene: TRBJ2-3
V gene: TRBV4-2
CDR3 DNA: TGTGCCAGCAGCCGAGGGACTACCAGCACAGATACGCAGTATTTT
CDR3 protein: CASSRGTTSTDTQYF

clone size: NA
D gene: NA
J gene: TRBJ2-4
V gene: TRBV5-1
CDR3 DNA: TGCGCCAGCAGCCCGGTCGGGAAAAACATTCAGTACTTC
CDR3 protein: CASSPVGKNIQYF

clone size: NA
D gene: TRBD2
J gene: TRBJ2-1
V gene: TRBV28
CDR3 DNA: TGTGCCAGCAGTTCCCCCGGGACTAGCGGAGGCGGTGAGCAGTTCTTC
CDR3 protein: CASSSPGTSGGGEQFF

clone size: NA
D gene: TRBD1
J gene: TRBJ2-6
V gene: TRBV6-5
CDR3 DNA: TGTGCCAGCAGACCTACAGGGGATGGGGCCAACGTCCTGACTTTC
CDR3 protein: CASRPTGDGANVLTF

clone size: NA
D gene: NA
J gene: TRBJ2-2
V gene: TRBV15
CDR3 DNA: TGTGCCACCAGCAGAGATCTCCAATCGGGACCACACACCGGGGAGCTGTTTTTT
CDR3 protein: CATSRDLQSGPHTGELFF

clone size: NA
D gene: NA
J gene: TRBJ1-1
V gene: TRBV27
CDR3 DNA: TGTGCCAGCAGTTTAGTCGATCTCAGAGGAGGCACTGAAGCTTTCTTT
CDR3 protein: CASSLVDLRGGTEAFF

clone size: NA
D gene: TRBD2
J gene: TRBJ2-2
V gene: TRBV19
CDR3 DNA: TGTGCCACTAGCGGGAGGGTCTCCGGGGAGCTGTTTTTT
CDR3 protein: CATSGRVSGELFF

clone size: NA
D gene: TRBD1
J gene: TRBJ2-1
V gene: TRBV5-1
CDR3 DNA: TGCGCCAGCAGCCCCGGACAGGACTCCTACAATGAGCAGTTCTTC
CDR3 protein: CASSPGQDSYNEQFF

clone size: NA
D gene: NA
J gene: TRBJ1-4
V gene: TRBV18
CDR3 DNA: TGTGCCAGCTCACCTACAGGGCGGACTAATGAAAAACTGTTTTTT
CDR3 protein: CASSPTGRTNEKLFF

clone size: NA
D gene: TRBD1
J gene: TRBJ2-5
V gene: TRBV28
CDR3 DNA: TGTGCCAGCAGTTTTTTCCAGGGGGCCCAAGAGACCCAGTACTTC
CDR3 protein: CASSFFQGAQETQYF

clone size: NA
D gene: NA
J gene: TRBJ2-1
V gene: TRBV9
CDR3 DNA: TGTGCCAGCAGCGCCGGACACATCGCGGTCTACAATGAGCAGTTCTTC
CDR3 protein: CASSAGHIAVYNEQFF

clone size: once
D gene: NA
J gene: TRBJ1-1
V gene: TRBV9
CDR3 DNA: TGTGCCAGCTCCGAGCAGCCCTATGGGACTGAAGCTTTCTTT
CDR3 protein: CASSEQPYGTEAFF

clone size: NA
D gene: NA
J gene: TRBJ1-3
V gene: TRBV29-1
CDR3 DNA: TGCAGCGTTATAACAGCTGGAAACACCATATATTTT
CDR3 protein: CSVITAGNTIYF

clone size: NA
D gene: TRBD2
J gene: TRBJ2-3
V gene: TRBV27
CDR3 DNA: TGTGCCAGCAGTTCCCGCTTTTCGGGAGGAATCCCTTATCGCACAGATACGCAGTATTTT
CDR3 protein: CASSSRFSGGIPYRTDTQYF

clone size: NA
D gene: NA
J gene: TRBJ1-2
V gene: TRBV9
CDR3 DNA: TGTGCCAGCAGCCCCACCCGACTCTATGGCTACACCTTC
CDR3 protein: CASSPTRLYGYTF

clone size: NA
D gene: TRBD2
J gene: TRBJ2-3
V gene: TRBV14
CDR3 DNA: TGTGCCAGCAGCCAAGTGCGGGAGTCATACGATACGCAGTATTTT
CDR3 protein: CASSQVRESYDTQYF

clone size: NA
D gene: NA
J gene: TRBJ2-2
V gene: TRBV6-2/TRBV6-3
CDR3 DNA: TGTGCCAGCAGTTACGTGGGGCGCGACACCGGGGAGCTGTTTTTT
CDR3 protein: CASSYVGRDTGELFF

clone size: NA
D gene: NA
J gene: TRBJ1-5
V gene: TRBV19
CDR3 DNA: TGTGCCAGTAGTCCGGGCCAGTCTTGGAATCAGCCCCAGCATTTT
CDR3 protein: CASSPGQSWNQPQHF

clone size: once
D gene: NA
J gene: TRBJ2-3
V gene: TRBV30
CDR3 DNA: TGTGCCTGGAGTCCGAAGGATACGCAGTATTTT
CDR3 protein: CAWSPKDTQYF

clone size: NA
D gene: NA
J gene: TRBJ2-6
V gene: TRBV27
CDR3 DNA: TGTGCCAGCAGTTCAGGGGATCGGGCCAACGTCCTGACTTTC
CDR3 protein: CASSSGDRANVLTF

clone size: NA
D gene: NA
J gene: TRBJ2-1
V gene: TRBV5-1
CDR3 DNA: TGCGCCAGCAGCCCGCCTTCCCGCAATGAGCAGTTCTTC
CDR3 protein: CASSPPSRNEQFF

clone size: NA
D gene: NA
J gene: TRBJ2-1
V gene: TRBV5-1
CDR3 DNA: TGCGCCAGCAGCCAAATGCTAGGCAATGAGCAGTTCTTC
CDR3 protein: CASSQMLGNEQFF

clone size: NA
D gene: TRBD2
J gene: TRBJ2-3
V gene: TRBV29-1
CDR3 DNA: TGCAGCGTTGAGGTCTTTGGACTAGCGGGAGAAAGCACAGATACGCAGTATTTT
CDR3 protein: CSVEVFGLAGESTDTQYF

clone size: NA
D gene: TRBD1
J gene: TRBJ2-7
V gene: TRBV9
CDR3 DNA: TGTGCCAGCAGTCCACAGGGGCCAACCTACGAGCAGTACTTC
CDR3 protein: CASSPQGPTYEQYF

clone size: NA
D gene: NA
J gene: TRBJ2-5
V gene: TRBV6-1
CDR3 DNA: TGTGCCAGCAGTGAAGGGAAGACCCAGTACTTC
CDR3 protein: CASSEGKTQYF

clone size: NA
D gene: NA
J gene: TRBJ1-4
V gene: TRBV30
CDR3 DNA: TGTGCCTGGAGTACGGGATCAACTAATGAAAAACTGTTTTTT
CDR3 protein: CAWSTGSTNEKLFF

clone size: NA
D gene: NA
J gene: TRBJ2-7
V gene: TRBV3-1/TRBV3-2
CDR3 DNA: TGTGCCAGCAGCCTGAGGCCCCTAGCGCCCTACGAGCAGTACTTC
CDR3 protein: CASSLRPLAPYEQYF

clone size: NA
D gene: NA
J gene: TRBJ2-5
V gene: TRBV5-1
CDR3 DNA: TGCGCCAGCAGCTTCCCCGCCGAGACCCAGTACTTC
CDR3 protein: CASSFPAETQYF

clone size: NA
D gene: NA
J gene: TRBJ1-5
V gene: TRBV7-2
CDR3 DNA: TGTGCCAGCAGCTCAGGGGAGGTGGGTCAGCCCCAGCATTTT
CDR3 protein: CASSSGEVGQPQHF

clone size: NA
D gene: TRBD2
J gene: TRBJ2-5
V gene: TRBV7-6
CDR3 DNA: TGTGCCAGCAGCTTAGAGCGGGAACGAGAGACCCAGTACTTC
CDR3 protein: CASSLERERETQYF

clone size: NA
D gene: NA
J gene: TRBJ1-3
V gene: TRBV6-5
CDR3 DNA: TGTGCCAGCAGCCAGAATGGAAACACCATATATTTT
CDR3 protein: CASSQNGNTIYF

clone size: NA
D gene: TRBD1
J gene: TRBJ1-2
V gene: TRBV19
CDR3 DNA: TGTGCCAGTAGGCCTAGCTACAGGGGGCATGGCTACACCTTC
CDR3 protein: CASRPSYRGHGYTF

clone size: NA
D gene: NA
J gene: TRBJ2-2
V gene: TRBV3-1/TRBV3-2
CDR3 DNA: TGTGCCAGCAGCCAGGAAAGGTGGCGGGAACGCACCGGGGAGCTGTTTTTT
CDR3 protein: CASSQERWRERTGELFF

clone size: NA
D gene: TRBD2
J gene: TRBJ2-1
V gene: TRBV5-1
CDR3 DNA: TGCGCCAGCAGCATGACTAGCGGGACCTACAATGAGCAGTTCTTC
CDR3 protein: CASSMTSGTYNEQFF

clone size: NA
D gene: TRBD1
J gene: TRBJ2-3
V gene: TRBV27
CDR3 DNA: TGTGCCAGCAGTAACTACCGGGACAGGGGACCAGATACGCAGTATTTT
CDR3 protein: CASSNYRDRGPDTQYF

clone size: NA
D gene: NA
J gene: TRBJ2-3
V gene: TRBV19
CDR3 DNA: TGTGCCAGTAGTAGGGCTAGTGCGACAGATACGCAGTATTTT
CDR3 protein: CASSRASATDTQYF

clone size: few
D gene: TRBD1
J gene: TRBJ1-1
V gene: TRBV6-5
CDR3 DNA: TGTGCCAGCAGTTACTCGCGGACAGGGTCCACTGAAGCTTTCTTT
CDR3 protein: CASSYSRTGSTEAFF

clone size: NA
D gene: NA
J gene: TRBJ2-3
V gene: TRBV19
CDR3 DNA: TGTGCCAGCGGCCCCCCCCGGCAGCGAACTTCCGCGCAGTATTTT
CDR3 protein: CASGPPRQRTSAQYF

clone size: few
D gene: NA
J gene: TRBJ1-1
V gene: TRBV3-1/TRBV3-2
CDR3 DNA: TGTGCCAGCAGTTCTTTCTCGGAGGGTGAAGCTTTCTTT
CDR3 protein: CASSSFSEGEAFF

clone size: NA
D gene: NA
J gene: TRBJ1-2
V gene: TRBV27
CDR3 DNA: TGTGCCAGCAGTTTATCTCGGCCGGGTGGCTACACCTTC
CDR3 protein: CASSLSRPGGYTF

clone size: NA
D gene: TRBD1
J gene: TRBJ1-2
V gene: TRBV5-1
CDR3 DNA: TGCGCCAGCAGCTCGCGGGCCGGGACAGGGGGGATCTATGGCTACACCTTC
CDR3 protein: CASSSRAGTGGIYGYTF

clone size: NA
D gene: TRBD1
J gene: TRBJ1-5
V gene: TRBV28
CDR3 DNA: TGTGCCAGCAGTCAGGGGGTGGGGCCCCAGCATTTT
CDR3 protein: CASSQGVGPQHF

clone size: NA
D gene: TRBD2
J gene: TRBJ2-2
V gene: TRBV19
CDR3 DNA: TGTGCCAGTAGTCATAGCGGGAGAAACACCGGGGAGCTGTTTTTT
CDR3 protein: CASSHSGRNTGELFF

clone size: NA
D gene: NA
J gene: TRBJ2-7
V gene: TRBV3-1/TRBV3-2
CDR3 DNA: TGTGCCAGCAGCCACCCCGGCGTGAGGCCCGGGGTGTACTTC
CDR3 protein: CASSHPGVRPGVYF

clone size: NA
D gene: TRBD1
J gene: TRBJ1-4
V gene: TRBV19
CDR3 DNA: TGTGCCAGTAGTATGACAGGGGTCGATGAAAAACTGTTTTTT
CDR3 protein: CASSMTGVDEKLFF

clone size: NA
D gene: TRBD1
J gene: TRBJ2-2
V gene: TRBV28
CDR3 DNA: TGTGCCAGCAGTTCGGGACAGGGGTTCGACACCGGGGAGCTGTTTTTT
CDR3 protein: CASSSGQGFDTGELFF

clone size: few
D gene: NA
J gene: TRBJ1-1
V gene: TRBV29-1
CDR3 DNA: TGCAGCGTTGTGGGATCGGGAACTACTGAAGCTTTCTTT
CDR3 protein: CSVVGSGTTEAFF

clone size: NA
D gene: NA
J gene: TRBJ2-3
V gene: TRBV2
CDR3 DNA: TGTGCCAGCAGTGAAATGGTCGCCACAGATACGCAGTATTTT
CDR3 protein: CASSEMVATDTQYF